This is a list of T cell receptor beta chains from one sample in a study of radiotherapy plus CTLA-4 blockade in lung cancer. The data were produced by immunoSEQ multiplex PCR, yet TCRdb's version contains in-frame clones alone and is incomplete. Among approximately 75,000 clones, approximately 78% were seen once, and the ten largest hold 7% to 8.5%. This material consisted of peripheral blood, taken from a patient treated with radiotherapy plus ipilimumab. These TCRs come from a human donor with non-small cell lung cancer who had a complete response to radiotherapy plus ipilimumab. Each CDR3 is given with its conserved first and last residue. A D gene is named only where the DNA matches it firmly. The size of a clone is reported for some rows only, either as once, few or many, or as a class for expanded clones.

abundance	v_gene	d_gene	j_gene	CDR3aa	CDR3nt
-	TRBV18	-	TRBJ1-2	CASSPLTSPHGYTF	TGTGCCAGCTCACCACTCACATCGCCTCATGGCTACACCTTC
-	TRBV29-1	TRBD2	TRBJ2-5	CSGRGLAGGGETQYF	TGCAGCGGGCGAGGGCTAGCGGGAGGGGGGGAGACCCAGTACTTC
-	TRBV7-9	-	TRBJ2-1	CASSLAQASSYNEQFF	TGTGCCAGCAGCTTAGCACAGGCAAGCTCCTACAATGAGCAGTTCTTC
few	TRBV6-1	TRBD1	TRBJ1-1	CASSDRGHTEAFF	TGTGCCAGCAGTGACAGGGGGCACACTGAAGCTTTCTTT
-	TRBV2	TRBD1	TRBJ1-4	CASRTGPDEKLFF	TGTGCCAGCAGGACAGGGCCTGATGAAAAACTGTTTTTT
-	TRBV11-2	-	TRBJ1-1	CASSYMNTEAFF	TGTGCCAGCAGCTATATGAACACTGAAGCTTTCTTT
-	TRBV7-2	-	TRBJ1-5	CATGGFDQPQHF	TGTGCCACTGGGGGCTTTGATCAGCCCCAGCATTTT
-	TRBV7-8	-	TRBJ2-3	CANSLSPQGTQYF	TGTGCCAACAGCTTATCACCCCAGGGAACGCAGTATTTT
-	TRBV11-2	-	TRBJ2-3	CASSRRPGPSGDTQYF	TGTGCCAGCAGCCGTAGACCGGGGCCTTCGGGGGATACGCAGTATTTT
-	TRBV25-1	TRBD2	TRBJ2-2	CASSQGTSARTGELFF	TGTGCCAGCAGTCAAGGGACTAGCGCCCGAACCGGGGAGCTGTTTTTT
-	TRBV15	TRBD1	TRBJ2-5	CATSKGAGGQETQYF	TGTGCCACCAGCAAGGGGGCAGGGGGACAAGAGACCCAGTACTTC